Each of the 30 T cell receptor beta chains below was sequenced from the same sample in a study of Graves' ophthalmopathy and Graves' hyperthyroidism. The authors amplified TCR beta CDR3 regions from RNA transcripts. Amplification began with first-round RT-PCR using HTBI primers, then second-round multiplex PCR was performed. TCRdb itself ran the multiplex PCR reads through MiXCR, one entry per CDR3 protein. The data contain roughly 1.1 million distinct CDR3 sequences, about 35% of them seen just once; the ten biggest clones take up approximately 12%. Sequencing was performed on peripheral blood or thyroid tissue (not recorded which). These receptors were collected from an adult man with Graves' hyperthyroidism.

The V and J genes are TRBV20-1 and TRBJ2-7; D may be TRBD1 (6 bases). The CDR3 is made up of 14 amino acids. V lost 6 bases, J lost 1 base, and 16 bases lay in between. Germline V gene data show CDR1 as DFQATT and CDR2 as SNEGSKA (reference sequence). CDR3 nucleotide sequence: TGCAGTGCCGCAGGGGACGCCACTTCCTACGAGCAGTACTTC. Its translation is CSAAGDATSYEQYF.

The V call is TRBV29-1, the J call TRBJ2-6, with D perhaps TRBD1 or TRBD2 (5 bases each). The CDR3 has 16 residues. The ends were cut back, 6 bases at V and 0 bases at J, with 15 bases in the middle. Germline lookup yields CDR1 SQVTM and CDR2 ANQGSEA. The CDR3 DNA sequence: TGCAGCGTCGTGGGACGGATGAACTCTGGGGCCAACGTCCTGACTTTC. It specifies CSVVGRMNSGANVLTF.

This sequence joins TRBV10-3 and TRBJ2-5; 9 nucleotides align to TRBD2. CDR3 length: 15 residues. Germline V gene sequence: CDR1 ENHRY, CDR2 SYGVKD. Trimming removed 5 bases from V and 2 bases from J; junction bases left unmatched: 6. The CDR3 nucleotides read TGTGCCATCAGTTTAGCGGGAGTAAAGCAAGAGACCCAGTACTTC. It specifies CAISLAGVKQETQYF.

This clonotype was counted many times. The chain's CDR3 is CASRVRETEAFF. In DNA form, the CDR3 reads TGTGCCAGCAGGGTCCGGGAGACTGAAGCTTTCTTT. The chain couples TRBV6-5 to TRBJ1-1; D is unclear. Germline values: CDR1 MNHEY, CDR2 SVGAGI. The CDR3 totals 12 residues. The V end was cut by 6 bases, the J end by 5 bases, with 10 bases between.

About this clonotype itself: This could be a read error, since a much larger clone is one nucleotide away. The gene calls are TRBV24-1 and TRBJ2-5, with D perhaps TRBD1 or TRBD2 (5 bases each). Per germline, CDR1 KGHDR and CDR2 SFDVKD. CDR3 length: 16 residues. V dropped 4 bases and J dropped 4 bases, with 18 bases sitting between them. CDR3 nucleotides: TGTGCCACCAGTGAGGGTGCCGGGACCGTACGAGAGACCCAGTACTTC. The encoded protein is CATSEGAGTVRETQYF.

Concerning this clonotype itself: A clone one base away is much larger, so this may be a read error. The chain uses TRBV10-3 and TRBJ2-5; 8 nucleotides align to TRBD1. The CDR3 covers 13 residues. The germline V gene encodes CDR1 ENHRY and CDR2 SYGVKD. Trimming removed 8 bases from V and 7 bases from J; junction bases left unmatched: 9. The CDR3 here is CAIGWTGKGTQYF. Written as DNA, the CDR3 is TGTGCCATCGGATGGACAGGGAAAGGGACCCAGTACTTC.

For this clonotype: A read error may produce the germline difference seen at one junction end. The V gene is TRBV7-9, the J gene TRBJ2-2; perhaps TRBD1 as D (6 bases). Germline V gene lookup returns CDR1 SEHNR and CDR2 FQNEAQ (reference sequence). This CDR3 is built from 15 residues. CDR3 sequence reads: CASSQVISGAGELFF. In DNA, the CDR3 is TGCGCCAGCAGCCAAGTTATATCAGGGGCCGGGGAGCTGTTTTTT.

V usage is TRBV7-9 and J usage is TRBJ2-1; 11 nucleotides align to TRBD2. CDR1 is SEHNR and CDR2 is FQNEAQ in the germline V gene (reference sequence). This CDR3 is 17 amino acids long. V lost 3 bases, J lost 5 bases, and 9 bases stayed unmatched. The DNA of the CDR3 is TGTGCCAGCAGCTTGATGAGCGGGGGACTAGCGGACAATGAGCAGTTCTTC. Amino acids: CASSLMSGGLADNEQFF.

This sequence joins TRBV6-6 and TRBJ1-1, with D possibly matching TRBD1 (5 bases). The CDR3 spans 14 residues. Germline values: CDR1 MNHNY, CDR2 SVGAGI (reference sequence). The V end was cut by 2 bases, the J end by 4 bases, with 11 bases between. CDR3 protein: CASSYGDGGTEAFF. CDR3 bases: TGTGCCAGCAGTTACGGGGACGGCGGCACTGAAGCTTTCTTT.

As regards this clonotype: The junction departs from the called germline gene at one end, perhaps through a read error. The V gene is TRBV10-2, the J gene TRBJ2-7; a weak D match, TRBD1 (6 bases). The CDR3 has 16 amino acids. The germline V gene encodes CDR1 WSHSY and CDR2 SAAADI. The CDR3 sequence is CASSYSWTASSYEQYF. CDR3 sequence (DNA): TGTGCCAGCAGTTACTCTTGGACAGCGAGCTCCTACGAGCAGTACTTC.

This clonotype was detected only a few times. This chain links TRBV6-5 with TRBJ1-2, with 10 bases fitting TRBD1. CDR3 length: 16 amino acids. Germline-derived CDR1 and CDR2 are MNHEY and SVGAGI. V lost 4 bases to trimming and J lost 8 bases; unmatched junction nucleotides: 13. The CDR3 here is CASSFRDRGPSWGYTF. CDR3 coding DNA: TGTGCCAGCAGTTTCCGGGACAGGGGCCCCTCTTGGGGCTACACCTTC.

This clonotype was found once. V and J are TRBV11-2 and TRBJ2-7; no firm D call. In germline, CDR1 is SGHAT, CDR2 FQNNGV. The CDR3 is made up of 16 amino acids. V was pared by 2 bases and J by 2 bases, with 16 bases between. CDR3 in DNA: TGTGCCAGCAGCTTAATGGCGACGACTTTCCCCTACGAGCAGTACTTC. Translated, it gives CASSLMATTFPYEQYF. The entire variable domain, with the rest obtained from reference TRBV11-2 and TRBJ2-7, is as follows: EAGVAQSPRYKIIEKRQSVAFWCNPISGHATLYWYQQILGQGPKLLIQFQNNGVVDDSQLPKDRFSAERLKGVDSTLKIQPAKLEDSAVYLCASSLMATTFPYEQYFGPGTRLTVT.

V gene TRBV7-2 combines with J gene TRBJ1-1, with D maybe TRBD1 (6 bases). The V end lost 5 bases, the J end lost 5 bases, and 18 bases lay between the germline ends. The CDR3 extends over 15 amino acids. Germline V lookup: CDR1 SGHTA, CDR2 FQGNSA. The chain's CDR3 is CASSQKRGAWTEAFF. CDR3 DNA sequence: TGTGCCAGCAGCCAAAAGAGGGGGGCGTGGACTGAAGCTTTCTTT.

This clonotype was seen a handful of times. CDR3 in amino acids: CSAREVKSFGAVNEKLFF. The CDR3 coding sequence is TGCAGTGCTAGAGAGGTTAAAAGTTTCGGGGCCGTTAATGAAAAACTGTTTTTT. This chain connects TRBV20-1 to TRBJ1-4; D may be TRBD1 (5 bases). Germline V gives CDR1 DFQATT, CDR2 SNEGSKA (reference sequence). V was clipped by 0 bases and J by 4 bases, with 21 bases between them. CDR3 length: 18 amino acids.

This clonotype came up many times. V gene TRBV7-6 combines with J gene TRBJ2-7; D is perhaps TRBD1 (6 bases). The CDR3 is 14 amino acids. V gave up 0 bases and J gave up 5 bases, with 11 bases separating them. In germline, CDR1 is SGHVS, CDR2 FNYEAQ. CDR3 DNA: TGTGCCAGCAGCTTAGCGCAACAGGGCGACGAGCAGTACTTC. Protein: CASSLAQQGDEQYF.

At least ten counts were recorded for this clonotype. The gene calls are TRBV24-1 and TRBJ2-6, with D unresolved. The germline V gene has CDR1 KGHDR and CDR2 SFDVKD. This CDR3 region has 14 residues. V was clipped by 5 bases and J by 11 bases, with 15 bases between them. CDR3 protein: CATSGVDTLHVLTF. CDR3 DNA sequence: TGTGCCACCAGTGGGGTCGACACCCTCCACGTCCTGACTTTC.

This clonotype showed up just once. With a much larger clone just one base away, this may be a read error. The J gene is TRBJ1-2, the V gene TRBV7-9, with D perhaps matching TRBD1 (5 bases). The CDR3 is 15 residues long. Germline lookup yields CDR1 SEHNR and CDR2 FQNEAQ (reference sequence). Here the CDR3 reads CASGLDGAADYGYTF. CDR3 nucleotide sequence: TGTGCCAGCGGCTTAGACGGGGCCGCGGACTATGGCTACACCTTC.

This clonotype was counted ten times or more. The V and J genes are TRBV20-1 and TRBJ2-7; D is undetermined. There are 11 residues in the CDR3. The V gene's germline CDR1 is DFQATT and CDR2 SNEGSKA (reference sequence). Trimming shortened V by 3 bases and J by 6 bases, and 9 bases separated the two germline ends. The CDR3 is CSASPRPEQYF. CDR3 sequence (DNA): TGCAGTGCTAGCCCACGACCCGAGCAGTACTTC.

This clonotype was observed at least ten times. V is TRBV12-3 or TRBV12-4 and J is TRBJ1-6; 7 positions agree with TRBD1. V shed 8 bases and J 7 bases; nucleotides not matched to a gene: 8. The CDR3 runs 14 residues. CDR3 in amino acids: CASAVQGRNSPLHF. CDR3 in DNA: TGTGCCAGCGCAGTACAGGGGAGGAATTCACCCCTCCACTTT.

The chain joins TRBV10-2 to TRBJ1-5, with D perhaps TRBD1 (5 bases). The ends were cut back, 8 bases at V and 9 bases at J, with 14 bases in the middle. The CDR3 extends over 12 amino acids. Germline values: CDR1 WSHSY, CDR2 SAAADI. CDR3 nucleotides: TGCGCCAGCTTGAACCGGGGCACGCCCCAGCATTTT. Encoded protein: CASLNRGTPQHF.

This clonotype was detected a few times. This chain joins TRBV2 and TRBJ2-7; tentatively, D is TRBD1 or TRBD2 (6 bases each). The CDR3 length is 15 residues. Germline V gives CDR1 SNHLY, CDR2 FYNNEI. Trimming removed 5 bases from V and 2 bases from J, with 16 bases in between. The CDR3 nucleotides are TGTGCCAGCAGTTTAGCAGGGGCGGGAACCTACGAGCAGTACTTC. It is translated as CASSLAGAGTYEQYF.

V gene TRBV6-6 combines with J gene TRBJ2-7; TRBD1 matches 9 bases. CDR3 length: 13 residues. The V gene's germline CDR1 is MNHNY and CDR2 SVGAGI (reference sequence). Trimming removed 8 bases from V and 6 bases from J; junction bases left unmatched: 8. This CDR3 reads CASGDGQGLEQYF. The CDR3 DNA follows: TGTGCCAGCGGGGACGGACAGGGGCTCGAGCAGTACTTC.

This clonotype was observed many times. This chain joins TRBV29-1 and TRBJ1-5, with 9 bases that match TRBD1. There are 14 residues in the CDR3. The V segment lost 3 bases and the J segment 4 bases; nucleotides outside the gene matches: 4. The germline gives CDR1 SQVTM, CDR2 ANQGSEA. The DNA for the CDR3 is TGCAGCGTTGAGGAGACAGGGGGGAATCAGCCCCAGCATTTT. As protein: CSVEETGGNQPQHF.

The chain links TRBV28 to TRBJ1-5; no clear D. V shed 4 bases and J shed 0 bases, with 19 bases lying between them. Germline loops: CDR1 MDHEN, CDR2 SYDVKM. This CDR3 has 18 residues. CDR3 sequence reads: CASSSGGPPGDSNQPQHF. CDR3 nucleotides: TGTGCCAGCAGTTCGGGAGGCCCTCCTGGCGATAGCAATCAGCCCCAGCATTTT.

Comment on this clonotype: A much larger clone sits a single nucleotide away, making a read error possible. The genes are TRBV12-3 or TRBV12-4 and TRBJ2-5; D not certain. CDR3 size: 13 residues. V lost 10 bases to trimming and J lost 4 bases, with 16 bases between them. CDR3 amino acids: CANSQTRIETQYF. The DNA for the CDR3 is TGTGCCAACAGCCAGACCCGGATAGAGACCCAGTACTTC.

In this sample, this clonotype turned up once. The chain recombines TRBV12-3 or TRBV12-4 with TRBJ1-4; 9 bases align to TRBD1. V dropped 3 bases and J dropped 7; count of bases not matched to a gene: 6. This CDR3 contains 15 residues. CDR3 sequence (DNA): TGTGCCAGCAGTTTGGACAGGGGATGGGGTGAAAAACTGTTTTTT. Protein: CASSLDRGWGEKLFF.

The chain joins TRBV28 to TRBJ1-1; D is possibly TRBD1 (5 bases). V dropped 3 bases and J dropped 4 bases, with 12 bases sitting between them. Germline V gene data show CDR1 as MDHEN and CDR2 as SYDVKM. The CDR3 contains 14 residues. The CDR3 coding sequence is TGTGCCAGCAGTTTCAGGCTGGGGGGCACTGAAGCTTTCTTT. Translating gives CASSFRLGGTEAFF.

This clonotype appeared many times. V usage is TRBV10-3 and J usage is TRBJ1-6, with D perhaps TRBD1 (5 bases). This CDR3 has 15 amino acids. The germline V gene encodes CDR1 ENHRY and CDR2 SYGVKD. With 3 bases removed from V and 5 bases from J, the gap between germline ends came to 11 bases. The DNA of the CDR3 is TGTGCCATCAGTGAATTCAAGACAGATAATTCACCCCTCCACTTT. It encodes CAISEFKTDNSPLHF.

The rearrangement uses TRBV20-1 and TRBJ2-7; D tentatively reads TRBD1 or TRBD2 (5 bases each). Germline values: CDR1 DFQATT, CDR2 SNEGSKA (reference sequence). This CDR3 has 13 amino acids. The germline V and J ends were trimmed by 3 bases and 2 bases, with 11 bases remaining between them. The CDR3 DNA follows: TGCAGTGCTAGGGGACGTTCGACCTACGAGCAGTACTTC. This translates into CSARGRSTYEQYF.

This sequence joins TRBV12-3 or TRBV12-4 and TRBJ2-7; 13 bases align to TRBD2. There are 15 residues in the CDR3. V shed 4 bases and J 5 bases; nucleotides not matched to a gene: 5. CDR3 protein: CASSSGLAGPHEQYF. The CDR3, as DNA: TGTGCCAGCAGTTCGGGACTAGCGGGACCCCACGAGCAGTACTTC.